This T cell receptor beta chain was captured in a study of CD8+CD57+ T cells in acquired aplastic anemia (dated by TCRdb to the late 2010s). With regard to the full study: On average, sorted CD4+ and CD8+ cells yielded around 3.4 ug of extracted DNA, with a range of roughly 0.18 to 30 ug. A CD8+CD57+ expansion meant a frequency higher than the mean frequency seen in healthy subjects.

The germline V gene (reference sequence) supplies CDR1 DFQATT and CDR2 SNEGSKA. Here V drops 3 bases and J drops 7 bases, and the junction holds 2 bases not matched to any gene. The CDR3 runs 11 residues from the cysteine to the phenylalanine. Left in the record is the CDR3 DNA by itself, 33 bases read in frame from the first base. Flow cytometry had shown CD8+CD57+ cell expansion in the patients selected for sequencing. Every patient had a diagnosis of severe acquired aplastic anemia based on International Study of Aplastic Anemia and Agranulocytosis and Camitta criteria. At the time blood was sampled, none of the patients had received any therapy. In the study, sorted CD4+ and CD8+ blood T cells from patients with severe aplastic anemia and from healthy subjects underwent deep sequencing of TCR repertoires. Patients were enrolled in the USA under clinicaltrials.gov protocols 00001620, 01623167, 00001397, 00071045, 00081523 and 00961064. Ficoll-Paque density gradient centrifugation was used to isolate peripheral blood mononuclear cells. Before DNA extraction, CD4+ and CD8+ T cells were sorted with FACS or magnetic beads.

Profiling of TCR beta VDJ combinations and CDR3 sequences used genomic DNA as the template. TCR repertoire sequencing was run on an Illumina HiSeq 2000. On the study's bioinformatics: TRBV/TRBJ rearrangement plots, CDR3 size and DJ length profiles, and Simpson's diversity index were used to evaluate the repertoires. Whichever DNA sequence was most abundant in the deep sequencing data was defined as the immunodominant clone. CDR3 amino acid sequences were screened for sharing across subjects and compared with published repertoires and the VDJdb database. TCRdb reanalyzed the raw reads on its own, using fastp at Q25 for trimming and MiXCR for clone calling, and kept in-frame beta chains. Rows with one shared CDR3 protein collapse into an entry with the most common genes and DNA. TCRdb, not the authors, supplied the V and J calls. This sample gives about 160,000 distinct CDR3 sequences in total; 70% to 80% of them show up just once. Around 45% of the sample belongs to the ten largest clones.

With respect to this clonotype: Its antigen is not yet known. No clone much larger than this one lies a single base away; base qualities are absent.

Overall study results and their limits: Patients and healthy controls showed no significant difference in CD8+ Simpson's diversity (P=0.060). Around 30 CD8+ CDR3 sequences were found in both patients and controls but appeared to be highly expressed in patients and within the immunodominant clones of the patients.

The rearranged segments are TRBV20-1 and TRBJ1-1; TRBD1 lines up with 7 middle nucleotides. This clonotype was obtained from a human donor with aplastic anemia. Material: sorted CD4+, CD8+, or CD8+CD57+ T cells (not recorded which) from PBMCs. CDR3 reads: CSARRDSEAFF. At the DNA level, the sequence is TGCAGTGCTAGGAGGGACAGTGAAGCTTTCTTT.